Below, 27 T cell receptor beta chains from the same sample are listed, as sequenced in a study of blood T cell repertoires in COVID-19. Data came from immunoSEQ multiplex PCR; TCRdb stores just in-frame clones and leaves some out. The table includes hundreds of thousands of clones, roughly 80% detected once. Sequenced sample: peripheral blood. The receptors derive from a woman between 65 and 79 years old with acute or convalescent COVID-19.

This chain uses TRBV3-1 (or the pseudogene TRBV3-2) with TRBJ1-3, with D perhaps matching TRBD1 (5 bases). The CDR3 extends over 20 amino acids. With 3 bases removed from V and 1 base from J, the gap between germline ends came to 25 bases. The germline gives CDR1 LGHDT, CDR2 YNNKEL (reference sequence). The CDR3 loop is CASSQTPLPQGRMSGNTIYF. Written as DNA, the CDR3 is TGTGCCAGCAGCCAGACCCCCTTGCCCCAGGGCAGAATGTCTGGAAACACCATATATTTT.

V is TRBV28 and J is TRBJ1-2; TRBD1 aligns across 7 bases. The CDR3 has 15 amino acids. From germline, CDR1 is MDHEN and CDR2 SYDVKM. V was pared by 6 bases and J by 0 bases, with 7 bases of the junction left unmatched. CDR3: CASSYTGASNYGYTF. The CDR3 bases are TGTGCCAGCAGCTACACAGGGGCTTCTAACTATGGCTACACCTTC.

The chain combines TRBV19 with TRBJ1-5; D gene uncertain. Germline V gene data show CDR1 as LNHDA and CDR2 as SQIVND (reference sequence). The CDR3 extends over 14 amino acids. Trimming stripped 3 bases from V and 4 bases from J, with 10 bases between. CDR3 coding DNA: TGTGCCAGTAGTATCTCGGCGGGGAATCAGCCCCAGCATTTT. Residues: CASSISAGNQPQHF.

This chain joins TRBV4-3 and TRBJ2-4; D is ambiguous. Germline V gene lookup returns CDR1 LGHNA and CDR2 YSLEER. This CDR3 spans 16 amino acids. The V and J ends lost 0 bases and 0 bases respectively, with 9 bases between them. CDR3 sequence reads: CASSQEAAVAKNIQYF. The CDR3 DNA reads TGCGCCAGCAGCCAAGAGGCGGCAGTAGCCAAAAACATTCAGTACTTC.

CDR3 DNA sequence: TGTGCCAGCAGTTACTCGAACACAAACTATGGCTACACCTTC. This gives the protein CASSYSNTNYGYTF. This chain joins TRBV6-5 and TRBJ1-2; D unclear. CDR3 length equals 14 residues. CDR1 and CDR2 from the germline V gene are MNHEY and SVGAGI. Trimming left V 0 bases short and J 2 bases short, with 7 bases between.

The rearrangement links TRBV30 to TRBJ2-7, with no clear D. This CDR3 is built from 13 residues. V lost 0 bases to trimming and J lost 1 base, with 7 bases between them. Germline CDR1 is GTSNPN and CDR2 is SVGIG (reference sequence). CDR3 nucleotide sequence: TGTGCCTGGAGTGTATTACAGTCCTACGAGCAGTACTTC. Protein: CAWSVLQSYEQYF.

Details on this clone: Other DNA sequences in the same sample also yield this CDR3. This sequence joins TRBV29-1 and TRBJ1-1, with 7 nucleotides matching TRBD1. Unmatched junction bases numbered 7, after V lost 7 bases and J lost 5 bases. The CDR3 loop spans 12 amino acids. CDR1 is SQVTM, CDR2 ANQGSEA, per germline. The CDR3 reads CSAEQGSTEAFF. Written as DNA, the CDR3 is TGCAGCGCCGAACAGGGGAGTACTGAAGCTTTCTTT.

CDR3 bases: TGTGCCAGCGAAACAGGGGGAGTACGAACGTCTGAAGCTTTCTTT. Protein sequence: CASETGGVRTSEAFF. The chain has TRBV5-4 and TRBJ1-1, with 8 bases identical to TRBD1. V lost 7 bases to trimming and J lost 6 bases; unmatched junction nucleotides: 14. The CDR3 length is 15 residues. Germline loops: CDR1 SGHNT, CDR2 YYREEE (reference sequence).

V usage is TRBV7-8 and J usage is TRBJ1-2; D gene uncertain. V shed 1 base and J shed 4 bases, with 13 bases lying between them. This CDR3 region has 15 residues. The germline V gene encodes CDR1 SGHVS and CDR2 FQNEAQ. The CDR3 reads CASSLVSASAYGYTF. The CDR3 DNA reads TGTGCCAGCAGCTTAGTCTCCGCCAGCGCCTATGGCTACACCTTC.

DNA of the CDR3: TGTGCCAGCAGGTCGGGGGGGTTCTCCTACGAGCAGTACTTC. Amino acid sequence: CASRSGGFSYEQYF. This chain uses TRBV2 with TRBJ2-7, with 8 bases lining up with TRBD2. The germline V gene has CDR1 SNHLY and CDR2 FYNNEI. V dropped 6 bases and J dropped 0; count of bases not matched to a gene: 4. The CDR3 is made up of 14 amino acids.

This clone was observed at least ten times. This chain uses TRBV19 with TRBJ2-7; 10 positions match TRBD1. Germline CDR1 LNHDA, CDR2 SQIVND (reference sequence). CDR3 length equals 14 residues. V gave up 11 bases and J gave up 1 base; unmatched junction bases: 8. In DNA, the CDR3 is TGTGCCTCCCGGGACAGGGGAACTTCCTACGAGCAGTACTTC. Amino acid sequence: CASRDRGTSYEQYF.

Only a few counts were recorded for this clone. The chain joins TRBV18 to TRBJ1-1, with 8 bases matching TRBD1. This CDR3 is 15 amino acids long. Per germline, CDR1 KGHSH and CDR2 LQKENI. Unmatched junction bases numbered 3, after V lost 2 bases and J lost 1 base. CDR3 region: CASSPFGQGNTEAFF. The DNA for the CDR3 is TGTGCCAGCTCACCATTCGGACAGGGGAACACTGAAGCTTTCTTT.

The J gene is TRBJ1-3, the V gene TRBV5-1, with D possibly being TRBD1 (6 bases). With 4 bases removed from V and 0 bases from J, the gap between germline ends came to 11 bases. In germline, CDR1 is SGHRS, CDR2 YFSETQ. CDR3 length equals 15 residues. This CDR3 reads CASSGQPSSGNTIYF. The CDR3, as DNA: TGCGCCAGCAGCGGACAGCCGAGCTCTGGAAACACCATATATTTT.

V and J are TRBV28 and TRBJ2-7, with 12 bases identical to TRBD2. CDR3 length equals 15 residues. V lost 5 bases, J lost 7 bases, and 9 bases stayed unmatched. Germline V gives CDR1 MDHEN, CDR2 SYDVKM. The CDR3 region is CASSQSSGGAREQYF. The CDR3 DNA is TGTGCCAGCAGTCAATCTAGCGGGGGGGCACGGGAGCAGTACTTC.

The rearrangement uses TRBV4-2 and TRBJ2-3; 10 bases are shared with TRBD2. The length of the CDR3 is 17 residues. V dropped 0 bases and J dropped 3; count of bases not matched to a gene: 6. Germline values: CDR1 LGHNA, CDR2 YNFKEQ. The CDR3 DNA reads as TGTGCCAGCAGCCAAGATGGCCTAGCGGGGGCTACAGATACGCAGTATTTT. This sequence encodes CASSQDGLAGATDTQYF.

Only a few counts were recorded for this clone. V is TRBV15 and J is TRBJ1-5; D unclear. This CDR3 has 15 amino acids. The V and J ends lost 0 bases and 6 bases respectively, with 12 bases between them. CDR1 is LNHNV and CDR2 is YYDKDF in the germline V gene (reference sequence). CDR3 loop: CATSRDIDAGQPQHF. The CDR3 DNA sequence: TGTGCCACCAGCAGAGATATAGATGCCGGTCAGCCCCAGCATTTT. The full variable domain, completed using reference TRBV15 and TRBJ1-5, is DAMVIQNPRYQVTQFGKPVTLSCSQTLNHNVMYWYQQKSSQAPKLLFHYYDKDFNNEADTPDNFQSRRPNTSFCFLDIRSPGLGDTAMYLCATSRDIDAGQPQHFGDGTRLSIL.

V and J are TRBV9 and TRBJ1-1, with 7 bases matching TRBD1. With 1 base clipped from V and 0 bases from J, the junction kept 3 bases outside the gene matches. CDR1 is SGDLS, CDR2 YYNGEE, per germline. The CDR3 loop spans 15 amino acids. The CDR3 DNA follows: TGTGCCAGCAGCGTACAGGGGGTATTGAACACTGAAGCTTTCTTT. It encodes CASSVQGVLNTEAFF.

The chain employs TRBV11-2 and TRBJ1-6, with D uncertain. Per the germline V gene, CDR1 is SGHAT and CDR2 is FQNNGV. The CDR3 covers 13 residues. The V gene lost 4 bases and the J gene lost 7 bases, with 8 bases spanning the gap. The CDR3 is CASSSRGNSPLHF. The CDR3 nucleotides are TGTGCCAGCAGCTCCCGGGGAAATTCACCCCTCCACTTT.

The chain is built from TRBV2 and TRBJ1-4; D not resolved. The CDR3 length is 13 residues. Germline V lookup: CDR1 SNHLY, CDR2 FYNNEI. Trimming stripped 8 bases from V and 8 bases from J, with 15 bases between. The CDR3 bases are TGTGCCAGCCGTGGAGGGTTACGAGAAAAACTGTTTTTT. It codes for CASRGGLREKLFF.

The chain combines TRBV19 with TRBJ2-3, with D perhaps matching TRBD2 (5 bases). V was trimmed by 5 bases and J by 2 bases, leaving 17 bases between them. Germline loops: CDR1 LNHDA, CDR2 SQIVND (reference sequence). The CDR3 runs 16 residues. The CDR3 spells CASSEYGRGITDTQYF. CDR3 nucleotides: TGTGCCAGTAGTGAATACGGAAGAGGGATCACAGATACGCAGTATTTT.

The chain carries TRBV6-5 and TRBJ1-2; TRBD1 is a possible D gene (5 bases). CDR1 and CDR2 from the germline V gene are MNHEY and SVGAGI. Trimming stripped 2 bases from V and 6 bases from J, with 16 bases between. The CDR3 loop spans 15 amino acids. In nucleotides, the CDR3 is TGTGCCAGCAGTTACAATTTTGAGCAGGGCCATGGCTACACCTTC. Protein: CASSYNFEQGHGYTF.

This sequence joins TRBV30 and TRBJ1-2; 9 nucleotides align to TRBD1. Germline CDR1 is GTSNPN and CDR2 is SVGIG (reference sequence). The J segment lost 7 bases and the V segment lost 1 base, leaving 4 bases of the junction unmatched. This CDR3 contains 13 residues. The CDR3 DNA is TGTGCCTGGAGTGAGGGGACAGGGCTTGGCTACACCTTC. Its translation is CAWSEGTGLGYTF.

The chain links TRBV11-2 to TRBJ2-7; 8 nucleotides line up with TRBD1. The ends lost 6 bases at V and 2 bases at J; junction bases unmatched: 9. The CDR3 runs 15 residues. Per the germline V gene, CDR1 is SGHAT and CDR2 is FQNNGV. The CDR3, as DNA: TGTGCCAGCAGTTCCGGACAGGGAGGTCCCTACGAGCAGTACTTC. Protein: CASSSGQGGPYEQYF.

The CDR3 region has the DNA TGTGCCAGCAGCTTGGCATTCCGGTACGAGCAGTACTTC. Its protein product is CASSLAFRYEQYF. The chain recombines TRBV5-5 with TRBJ2-7; D gene ambiguous. CDR3 length: 13 amino acids. Germline assignment: CDR1 SGHKS and CDR2 YYEKEE (reference sequence). The V and J ends lost 0 bases and 4 bases respectively, with 8 bases between them. The full variable domain, rest sourced from reference TRBV5-5 and TRBJ2-7, is DAGVTQSPTHLIKTRGQQVTLRCSPISGHKSVSWYQQVLGQGPQFIFQYYEKEERGRGNFPDRFSARQFPNYSSELNVNALLLGDSALYLCASSLAFRYEQYFGPGTRLTVT.

The chain joins TRBV5-1 to TRBJ2-1; 11 nucleotides agree with TRBD1. Germline V gene sequence: CDR1 SGHRS, CDR2 YFSETQ. Trimming at V came to 6 bases and at J to 6 bases, leaving 11 bases not matched to a gene. CDR3 length: 16 residues. CDR3 DNA sequence: TGCGCCAGCACACCTTTTGGACAGGGGGCTAGCAATGAGCAGTTCTTC. The encoded protein is CASTPFGQGASNEQFF. The entire variable domain, with the rest obtained from reference TRBV5-1 and TRBJ2-1, is as follows: KAGVTQTPRYLIKTRGQQVTLSCSPISGHRSVSWYQQTPGQGLQFLFEYFSETQRNKGNFPGRFSGRQFSNSRSEMNVSTLELGDSALYLCASTPFGQGASNEQFFGPGTRLTVL.

The rearrangement uses TRBV4-3 and TRBJ1-3; D gene ambiguous. The CDR3 loop spans 17 amino acids. V gave up 0 bases and J gave up 4 bases, with 16 bases separating them. The germline gives CDR1 LGHNA, CDR2 YSLEER. CDR3 in amino acids: CASSQEGRAARGNTIYF. CDR3 in DNA: TGCGCCAGCAGCCAAGAGGGGAGGGCAGCTCGGGGAAACACCATATATTTT.

The count of this clone is one. The chain uses TRBV4-2 and TRBJ2-3, with 11 bases that match TRBD2. V shed 4 bases, J shed 7 bases, and the junction held 7 bases outside the gene matches. Germline V gives CDR1 LGHNA, CDR2 YNFKEQ. This CDR3 is built from 15 residues. The CDR3 bases are TGTGCCAGCAGCCTCTCTAGACTAGCGGGAAATACGCAGTATTTT. Translating it yields CASSLSRLAGNTQYF.